This T cell receptor (beta chain) emerged from a study of blood T cell repertoires in COVID-19. Study details: Whether acute or convalescent, the COVID-19 samples came from the United States, Italy and Spain. PBMCs, B-cell-depleted T cells, or T cells provided the cDNA or gDNA that made up the material.

In the original workflow: Amplification from reference gene primers served as the basis for estimated nucleated cell counts. Only in-frame clones appear in the TCRdb table, and some are missing; sequencing was by immunoSEQ multiplex PCR. That table supplies the V and J calls and clone size; D and trimming were determined from the DNA. The data hold fewer than 350,000 clones, with nearly 90% observed a single time. The CDR3 sequence is 18 residues long. CDR1 and CDR2 from the germline V gene are LGHDT and YNNKEL (reference sequence). The ends lost 3 bases at V and 6 bases at J; junction bases unmatched: 17.

The source of this sequence is a man aged 18 to 30 with active or convalescent COVID-19. Sequencing was carried out using peripheral blood. This chain joins TRBV3-1 (or the pseudogene TRBV3-2) and TRBJ2-3, with TRBD2 identical over 8 bases. CDR3 nucleotide sequence: TGTGCCAGCAGCCATGTCGTAGTAGCGGGGTTCCCCGGGGATACGCAGTATTTT. Translated, it gives CASSHVVVAGFPGDTQYF.